A selection of T cell receptor beta chains follows, all from one sample in a study of T cells in Graves' hyperthyroidism and ophthalmopathy. TCRdb analysed the multiplex PCR reads with MiXCR anew, one entry per CDR3 protein. Of some 600,000 distinct CDR3 sequences listed, roughly 50% are singletons. Sequencing was done on a sample of peripheral blood or thyroid tissue (not recorded which). Receptors were obtained from a woman younger than 35 with Graves' hyperthyroidism. The CDR3 runs from the conserved cysteine through the conserved F or W. The D gene is left open where the match is weak. Clone size is given for some rows only: seen once, a few or many times, or a class if the clone is expanded.

cdr3_aa cdr3_nt j_call clone_size v_call d_call
CASSSRGNPTNEKLFF TGTGCCAGCAGCTCTAGGGGGAACCCAACTAATGAAAAACTGTTTTTT TRBJ1-4 few TRBV7-9 NA
CASNAGFGSPLHF TGTGCCAGCAACGCAGGGTTTGGGTCACCCCTCCACTTT TRBJ1-6 many TRBV12-3/TRBV12-4 NA
CASRPGTSYNSPLHF TGTGCCAGCAGGCCCGGGACATCCTATAATTCACCCCTCCACTTT TRBJ1-6 many TRBV7-9 NA
CSARVDSQETQYF TGCAGTGCTAGAGTGGACTCCCAAGAGACCCAGTACTTC TRBJ2-5 NA TRBV20-1 NA
CASSPSRGEETQYF TGTGCCAGCAGCCCCAGCAGGGGGGAGGAGACCCAGTACTTC TRBJ2-5 NA TRBV7-9 NA
CASSDPGTGDGYTF TGTGCCAGCAGTGATCCCGGGACAGGGGATGGCTACACCTTC TRBJ1-2 NA TRBV2 TRBD1
CASSARGDDGYTF TGTGCCAGCAGCGCCCGGGGAGACGATGGCTACACCTTC TRBJ1-2 few TRBV9 NA
CASNNLRDRAGEQYF TGTGCCAGCAACAACCTCAGGGACAGGGCTGGGGAGCAGTACTTC TRBJ2-7 NA TRBV11-2 TRBD1
CSALPARAGVTDTQYF TGCAGTGCTCTCCCTGCCAGGGCCGGGGTCACAGATACGCAGTATTTT TRBJ2-3 NA TRBV20-1 NA
CATSDLGYEQYF TGTGCCACCAGTGATTTAGGATACGAGCAGTACTTC TRBJ2-7 many TRBV24-1 NA
CASSEDHNYGYTF TGTGCCAGCAGTGAAGACCATAACTATGGCTACACCTTC TRBJ1-2 once TRBV25-1 NA
CSARDGGLAGGLGTQYF TGCAGTGCTAGAGATGGGGGACTAGCGGGAGGTCTAGGGACCCAGTACTTC TRBJ2-5 NA TRBV20-1 TRBD2
CASSWGPPGPEAFF TGTGCCAGCAGCTGGGGACCCCCCGGGCCTGAAGCTTTCTTT TRBJ1-1 few TRBV9 NA
CASSLGAIGELFF TGTGCCAGCAGCTTGGGAGCCATCGGGGAGCTGTTTTTT TRBJ2-2 NA TRBV5-6 NA
CASSLWPLGGNQPQHF TGCGCCAGCAGCTTGTGGCCGCTCGGGGGCAATCAGCCCCAGCATTTT TRBJ1-5 NA TRBV5-1 NA
CASSTDRGGHGYTF TGCGCCAGCAGCACCGACAGGGGAGGACATGGCTACACCTTC TRBJ1-2 NA TRBV5-1 TRBD1
CASSSTRDEQYF TGTGCCAGCAGTTCGACTAGAGACGAGCAGTACTTC TRBJ2-7 NA TRBV7-6 NA
CASTRDQNTEAFF TGTGCCAGCACGAGGGATCAGAACACTGAAGCTTTCTTT TRBJ1-1 many TRBV9 NA
CATSEAGAADYGYTF TGTGCCACCAGTGAGGCCGGGGCAGCCGATTATGGCTACACCTTC TRBJ1-2 many TRBV24-1 NA
CASSPLTVNQPQHF TGTGCCAGCAGCCCACTGACAGTCAATCAGCCCCAGCATTTT TRBJ1-5 once TRBV6-1 NA
CSVDGQGGGELFF TGCAGCGTTGATGGGCAGGGTGGCGGGGAGCTGTTTTTT TRBJ2-2 few TRBV29-1 NA
CASTPRFGETQYF TGTGCCAGCACCCCCCGCTTTGGCGAGACCCAGTACTTC TRBJ2-5 NA TRBV12-3/TRBV12-4 NA
CATSKGQGGEALHF TGTGCCACCAGCAAAGGACAGGGAGGCGAGGCCCTCCACTTT TRBJ1-6 NA TRBV15 TRBD1
CASSQDRGWSGYTF TGTGCCAGCAGCCAAGATCGGGGATGGTCCGGCTACACCTTC TRBJ1-2 NA TRBV14 NA
CASFDPENYGYTF TGTGCCAGTTTCGACCCGGAGAACTATGGCTACACCTTC TRBJ1-2 NA TRBV25-1 NA
CSVEDRGRLETQYF TGCAGCGTTGAAGATAGGGGCAGGCTAGAGACCCAGTACTTC TRBJ2-5 many TRBV29-1 NA
CATSRDRHSQETQYF TGTGCCACCAGCAGAGATCGACACAGCCAAGAGACCCAGTACTTC TRBJ2-5 many TRBV15 NA
CSGLAGSTYEQYF TGCAGCGGACTAGCGGGTTCTACCTACGAGCAGTACTTC TRBJ2-7 NA TRBV29-1 TRBD2
CASSWGITYEQYF TGTGCCAGCAGCTGGGGGATAACCTACGAGCAGTACTTC TRBJ2-7 NA TRBV11-2 NA
CASSPPTGSFEKLFF TGTGCCAGCAGCCCTCCGACAGGGTCTTTTGAAAAACTGTTTTTT TRBJ1-4 few TRBV7-2 TRBD1
CSVVPSGRMDTQYF TGCAGCGTTGTCCCTAGCGGGAGGATGGATACGCAGTATTTT TRBJ2-3 NA TRBV29-1 TRBD2
CASSARDSIPYEQYF TGTGCCAGCAGCGCCCGGGACAGCATCCCCTACGAGCAGTACTTC TRBJ2-7 NA TRBV7-6 TRBD1
CASSQDRTSGRYTGELFF TGCGCCAGCAGCCAAGATCGAACTAGCGGGAGGTACACCGGGGAGCTGTTTTTT TRBJ2-2 NA TRBV7-3 TRBD2
CASSLARVEKLFF TGTGCCAGCAGCTTGGCCAGGGTCGAAAAACTGTTTTTT TRBJ1-4 NA TRBV5-5 NA
CASSPTGTSGTGELFF TGTGCCAGCAGCCCGACCGGGACTAGCGGGACCGGGGAGCTGTTTTTT TRBJ2-2 NA TRBV11-1 TRBD2
CASRTGTGAMSAFF TGTGCCAGCAGAACCGGGACAGGGGCGATGAGCGCTTTCTTT TRBJ1-1 NA TRBV10-3 TRBD1
CASSQDSVETGELFF TGCGCCAGCAGCCAAGATAGCGTAGAGACCGGGGAGCTGTTTTTT TRBJ2-2 NA TRBV7-2 NA
CASRDVANYGYTF TGTGCCAGCAGGGACGTAGCTAACTATGGCTACACCTTC TRBJ1-2 many TRBV2 NA
CSASAGVPYEQYF TGCAGTGCTAGTGCGGGAGTCCCCTACGAGCAGTACTTC TRBJ2-7 many TRBV20-1 TRBD2
CATSDPQTGGHEQYF TGTGCCACCAGTGACCCTCAGACAGGGGGCCACGAGCAGTACTTC TRBJ2-7 NA TRBV24-1 TRBD1
CASSPRQGGSYEQYF TGTGCCAGTAGTCCTAGACAGGGTGGGTCCTACGAGCAGTACTTC TRBJ2-7 NA TRBV19 TRBD1
CATSGGHINEKLFF TGTGCCACCAGCGGAGGACATATTAATGAAAAACTGTTTTTT TRBJ1-4 NA TRBV15 NA